Listed here are 29 T cell receptor beta chains from one sample, sequenced in a study of shared clonotypes between healthy human individuals. Positively selected for CCR7, the CD45RO-negative cells used as naive CD8 cells excluded terminally differentiated effector memory CD45RA+ cells. Data came from immunoSEQ multiplex PCR; TCRdb stores just in-frame clones and leaves some out. The sample holds roughly 570,000 clones; about 98% are singletons and the top ten take 0.3%. The sequenced material came from naive CD8+ T cells sorted from blood. The receptors come from a man aged 25 to 40 in good health.

The CDR3 DNA reads TGTGCCAGCAGCTTACAAGGGGGTACAGATACGCAGTATTTT. It encodes CASSLQGGTDTQYF. The V call is TRBV7-6, the J call TRBJ2-3; D possibly corresponds to TRBD1 (6 bases). V was pared by 2 bases and J by 3 bases, with 9 bases between. Per germline, CDR1 SGHVS and CDR2 FNYEAQ. The CDR3 spans 14 residues.

The chain couples TRBV5-1 to TRBJ2-7; 9 bases map to TRBD1. The CDR3 runs to 15 residues. The V gene end was trimmed by 5 bases and the J gene end by 4 bases; junction bases not matched to a gene: 10. Germline CDR1 reads SGHRS; CDR2 reads YFSETQ. The CDR3 loop reads CASSPFPGQGYEQYF. The CDR3 DNA is TGCGCCAGCAGTCCATTTCCGGGACAGGGATACGAGCAGTACTTC.

The rearrangement links TRBV7-6 to TRBJ2-3, with D tentatively TRBD1 or TRBD2 (5 bases each). CDR1 SGHVS and CDR2 FNYEAQ come from the germline V gene. Trimming removed 5 bases from V and 2 bases from J, with 14 bases in between. This CDR3 is built from 15 residues. The CDR3 DNA reads as TGTGCCAGCAGCCTGTCTGGGGGAAACACAGATACGCAGTATTTT. This codes for CASSLSGGNTDTQYF.

The chain couples TRBV4-3 to TRBJ2-2; no clear D gene. The CDR3 is 13 residues long. The ends were cut back, 1 base at V and 1 base at J, with 1 base in the middle. CDR1 and CDR2 from the germline V gene are LGHNA and YSLEER. The DNA of the CDR3 is TGCGCCAGCAGCCAAGGGAACACCGGGGAGCTGTTTTTT. Protein product: CASSQGNTGELFF.

J is TRBJ2-1 and V is TRBV11-2; D perhaps matches TRBD1 (5 bases). The CDR3 length is 12 residues. The V gene lost 3 bases and the J gene lost 12 bases, with 12 bases spanning the gap. Germline-derived CDR1 and CDR2 are SGHAT and FQNNGV. This CDR3 is CASSFWAQGQFF. CDR3 nucleotides: TGTGCCAGCAGCTTCTGGGCCCAGGGGCAGTTCTTC.

The chain employs TRBV28 and TRBJ1-2, with a possible D match to TRBD1 (6 bases). This CDR3 is built from 20 residues. Germline lookup yields CDR1 MDHEN and CDR2 SYDVKM. Trimming cost V 5 bases and J 0 bases, with 28 bases left between them. As DNA, the CDR3 is TGTGCCAGCAGTCTCCCCCCCCCGTCGCCCGACAGGACAGCTAACTATGGCTACACCTTC. Translation: CASSLPPPSPDRTANYGYTF.

The gene calls are TRBV27 and TRBJ2-2, with a tentative D call TRBD2 (6 bases). Deletions cut 1 base from V and 5 bases from J, with 11 bases between. Germline assignment: CDR1 MNHEY and CDR2 SMNVEV (reference sequence). This CDR3 contains 15 residues. CDR3 region: CASSLWSGFTGELFF. The CDR3 bases are TGTGCCAGCAGTTTATGGAGCGGGTTTACCGGGGAGCTGTTTTTT.

This clone was observed a single time. This chain connects TRBV4-2 to TRBJ1-3; D is ambiguous. Germline V gene data show CDR1 as LGHNA and CDR2 as YNFKEQ. The CDR3 is made up of 15 amino acids. The ends were cut back, 3 bases at V and 0 bases at J, with 9 bases in the middle. The CDR3 loop is CASSQFPSSGNTIYF. In DNA form, the CDR3 reads TGTGCCAGCAGCCAGTTTCCGAGCTCTGGAAACACCATATATTTT.

CDR3 in amino acids: CASSPEGGPQHF. The CDR3 bases are TGCGCCAGCAGCCCCGAAGGGGGGCCCCAGCATTTT. The V and J genes are TRBV5-1 and TRBJ1-5, with a weak D call TRBD1 (6 bases). Trimming removed 4 bases from V and 9 bases from J, with 11 bases in between. CDR3 length: 12 residues. Germline-derived CDR1 and CDR2 are SGHRS and YFSETQ.

This chain joins TRBV5-5 and TRBJ2-7; D call uncertain. The CDR3 is 11 amino acids. V was trimmed by 4 bases and J by 1 base, leaving 3 bases between them. The germline CDR1 and CDR2 sequences are SGHKS and YYEKEE (reference sequence). CDR3 coding DNA: TGTGCCAGCAGCGGATCCTACGAGCAGTACTTC. It specifies CASSGSYEQYF. Together with reference TRBV5-5 and TRBJ2-7, the CDR3 gives the full variable domain: DAGVTQSPTHLIKTRGQQVTLRCSPISGHKSVSWYQQVLGQGPQFIFQYYEKEERGRGNFPDRFSARQFPNYSSELNVNALLLGDSALYLCASSGSYEQYFGPGTRLTVT.

J is TRBJ2-7 and V is TRBV11-1; 9 bases line up with TRBD2. Germline V gene data show CDR1 as SGHAT and CDR2 as FQDESV (reference sequence). Germline trimming cut 5 bases from V and 2 bases from J; bases unmatched to any gene: 7. This CDR3 spans 15 amino acids. This CDR3 reads CASSQSSGGAYEQYF. The CDR3 bases are TGTGCCAGCAGCCAAAGTAGCGGGGGAGCCTACGAGCAGTACTTC. Supplemented by reference TRBV11-1 and TRBJ2-7, the full variable domain reads EAEVAQSPRYKITEKSQAVAFWCDPISGHATLYWYRQILGQGPELLVQFQDESVVDDSQLPKDRFSAERLKGVDSTLKIQPAELGDSAMYLCASSQSSGGAYEQYFGPGTRLTVT.

The rearrangement uses TRBV10-1 and TRBJ2-7; D gene unclear. The germline V gene has CDR1 WNHNN and CDR2 SYGVQD (reference sequence). Trimming shortened V by 2 bases and J by 3 bases, and 11 bases separated the two germline ends. There are 14 residues in the CDR3. CDR3 in amino acids: CASSEGHGDYEQYF. As DNA, the CDR3 is TGCGCCAGCAGTGAGGGGCACGGAGACTACGAGCAGTACTTC.

The V gene is TRBV13, the J gene TRBJ1-4; 7 nucleotides agree with TRBD1. V was pared by 5 bases and J by 3 bases, with 9 bases of the junction left unmatched. This CDR3 contains 16 residues. The germline V gene encodes CDR1 PRHDT and CDR2 FYEKMQ (reference sequence). CDR3 amino acids: CASSQPGRGANEKLFF. CDR3 DNA sequence: TGTGCCAGCAGCCAACCCGGCAGGGGGGCTAATGAAAAACTGTTTTTT.

V is TRBV29-1 and J is TRBJ2-7; D gene unclear. Trimming took 3 bases from V and 6 from J, leaving 15 bases between them. Germline V gives CDR1 SQVTM, CDR2 ANQGSEA. The CDR3 spans 13 residues. The CDR3 nucleotides are TGCAGCGTTGAGGCTACCGACAAGCTCGAGCAGTACTTC. This encodes CSVEATDKLEQYF.

The gene calls are TRBV29-1 and TRBJ2-7, with D uncertain. V was trimmed by 3 bases and J by 0 bases, leaving 6 bases between them. There are 12 residues in the CDR3. Germline V lookup: CDR1 SQVTM, CDR2 ANQGSEA. The CDR3 loop is CSVDGSSYEQYF. CDR3 DNA sequence: TGCAGCGTTGACGGTTCCTCCTACGAGCAGTACTTC.

The chain employs TRBV9 and TRBJ2-3, with 10 bases aligning to TRBD2. The V and J ends lost 2 bases and 4 bases, in that order; junction bases with no gene match: 7. CDR3 length equals 16 residues. CDR1 SGDLS and CDR2 YYNGEE come from the germline V gene. In DNA form, the CDR3 reads TGTGCCAGCAGCGTGAGCGGGAGGGCCTCGGCAGATACGCAGTATTTT. Encoded protein: CASSVSGRASADTQYF.

The J gene is TRBJ2-1, the V gene TRBV11-2, with D maybe TRBD1 (6 bases). The V end was cut by 7 bases, the J end by 0 bases, with 13 bases between. The CDR3 contains 15 residues. Germline-derived CDR1 and CDR2 are SGHAT and FQNNGV. CDR3 sequence (DNA): TGTGCCAGCACCGGACAGTTGGCCTCCTACAATGAGCAGTTCTTC. Protein sequence: CASTGQLASYNEQFF.

This chain uses TRBV27 with TRBJ1-2; 9 bases fit TRBD1. Germline CDR1 reads MNHEY; CDR2 reads SMNVEV (reference sequence). There are 16 residues in the CDR3. J was trimmed by 3 bases and V by 5 bases; bases with no gene match: 10. Written as DNA, the CDR3 is TGTGCCAGCAGTGCCAGCCGGGACAGGGAGTACTATGGCTACACCTTC. Translating it yields CASSASRDREYYGYTF.

This chain uses TRBV30 with TRBJ1-1, with D uncertain. CDR1 is GTSNPN, CDR2 SVGIG, per germline (reference sequence). There are 14 residues in the CDR3. With 4 bases removed from V and 4 bases from J, the gap between germline ends came to 16 bases. The CDR3 reads CAWTVGVAATEAFF. The CDR3 DNA follows: TGTGCCTGGACCGTAGGCGTTGCGGCCACTGAAGCTTTCTTT. The variable domain in full, completed from reference TRBV30 and TRBJ1-1, reads SQTIHQWPATLVQPVGSPLSLECTVEGTSNPNLYWYRQAAGRGLQLLFYSVGIGQISSEVPQNLSASRPQDRQFILSSKKLLLSDSGFYLCAWTVGVAATEAFFGQGTRLTVV.

The chain carries TRBV9 and TRBJ1-1; D remains unclear. The CDR3 has 13 amino acids. Trimming removed 4 bases from V and 0 bases from J, with 7 bases in between. Per the germline V gene, CDR1 is SGDLS and CDR2 is YYNGEE. CDR3 coding DNA: TGTGCCAGCAGCAACGGGGTGAACACTGAAGCTTTCTTT. This translates into CASSNGVNTEAFF.

This rearrangement joins TRBV7-6 to TRBJ2-2, with D uncertain. Germline V lookup: CDR1 SGHVS, CDR2 FNYEAQ. V was pared by 3 bases and J by 3 bases, with 11 bases between. This CDR3 is 15 amino acids long. CDR3 in amino acids: CASSFSVGYTGELFF. DNA for the CDR3: TGTGCCAGCAGCTTCAGCGTAGGGTACACCGGGGAGCTGTTTTTT.

The chain joins TRBV7-9 to TRBJ2-3, with D uncertain. The length of the CDR3 is 16 residues. CDR1 and CDR2 from the germline V gene are SEHNR and FQNEAQ (reference sequence). Trimming shortened V by 1 base and J by 2 bases, and 13 bases separated the two germline ends. CDR3 coding DNA: TGTGCCAGCAGCTTAGGTCGCCGTCCATACACAGATACGCAGTATTTT. This gives the protein CASSLGRRPYTDTQYF.

This chain uses TRBV15 with TRBJ2-7; D gene ambiguous. The length of the CDR3 is 14 residues. Trimming removed 3 bases from V and 1 base from J, with 10 bases in between. Looked up from germline, CDR1 is LNHNV and CDR2 is YYDKDF (reference sequence). CDR3 nucleotides: TGTGCCACCAGCAGTCAGAGTACGTCCTACGAGCAGTACTTC. Protein product: CATSSQSTSYEQYF.

This sequence joins TRBV27 and TRBJ1-2; maybe TRBD1 (5 bases). Trimming stripped 4 bases from V and 0 bases from J, with 15 bases between. The length of the CDR3 is 16 residues. Germline loops: CDR1 MNHEY, CDR2 SMNVEV (reference sequence). The CDR3 region is CASSSSRDVANYGYTF. The CDR3 DNA reads TGTGCCAGCAGTTCTTCAAGGGACGTAGCTAACTATGGCTACACCTTC.

The chain joins TRBV5-1 to TRBJ1-1; a possible D gene is TRBD1 (6 bases). Germline V gene sequence: CDR1 SGHRS, CDR2 YFSETQ. Trimming shortened V by 0 bases and J by 3 bases, and 12 bases separated the two germline ends. The CDR3 sequence is 15 residues long. CDR3 DNA sequence: TGCGCCAGCAGCTTGGAGGCGGGGGCTTACACTGAAGCTTTCTTT. Encoded protein: CASSLEAGAYTEAFF. Based on the CDR3 plus reference TRBV5-1 and TRBJ1-1, the full variable domain is KAGVTQTPRYLIKTRGQQVTLSCSPISGHRSVSWYQQTPGQGLQFLFEYFSETQRNKGNFPGRFSGRQFSNSRSEMNVSTLELGDSALYLCASSLEAGAYTEAFFGQGTRLTVV.

The V and J genes are TRBV9 and TRBJ2-1; 7 nucleotides line up with TRBD2. J lost 4 bases, V lost 3 bases, and 4 bases had no gene match. This CDR3 comprises 14 residues. Per the germline V gene, CDR1 is SGDLS and CDR2 is YYNGEE. The CDR3 sequence is CASSGPSGYNEQFF. CDR3 in DNA: TGTGCCAGCAGCGGGCCTAGCGGTTACAATGAGCAGTTCTTC. Drawing the rest from reference TRBV9 and TRBJ2-1, the complete variable domain is DSGVTQTPKHLITATGQRVTLRCSPRSGDLSVYWYQQSLDQGLQFLIQYYNGEERAKGNILERFSAQQFPDLHSELNLSSLELGDSALYFCASSGPSGYNEQFFGPGTRLTVL.

This chain links TRBV7-2 with TRBJ2-1; possible D gene TRBD2, 5 bases. Germline CDR1 reads SGHTA; CDR2 reads FQGNSA. The CDR3 has 15 amino acids. V gave up 5 bases and J gave up 7 bases, with 18 bases separating them. The CDR3, as DNA: TGTGCCAGCAGCACATCGGACGTCCGGGGAAATGAGCAGTTCTTC. It is translated as CASSTSDVRGNEQFF.

This clone was seen once. The chain uses TRBV7-9 and TRBJ1-2; D is possibly TRBD1 (5 bases). The CDR3 consists of 12 residues. Trimming left V 7 bases short and J 5 bases short, with 11 bases between. Germline V gives CDR1 SEHNR, CDR2 FQNEAQ (reference sequence). Here the CDR3 reads CASTGTDYGYTF. Written as DNA, the CDR3 is TGTGCCAGCACCGGGACGGATTATGGCTACACCTTC.

V is TRBV7-9 and J is TRBJ1-1; D remains ambiguous. V shed 5 bases and J shed 0 bases, with 13 bases lying between them. The CDR3 totals 15 residues. Germline values: CDR1 SEHNR, CDR2 FQNEAQ (reference sequence). Here the CDR3 reads CASSLSAGMNTEAFF. The CDR3 nucleotides read TGTGCCAGCAGCCTCTCGGCGGGAATGAACACTGAAGCTTTCTTT.